Shown below are 9 T cell receptor beta chains from a single sample sequenced in a study of blood T cell repertoires in COVID-19. Produced via immunoSEQ multiplex PCR; TCRdb's table is partial and in-frame only. The sample consists of some 68,000 clones, roughly 90% of them appearing once. The sequenced sample consisted of peripheral blood. Receptor source: a man in his forties or fifties with COVID-19, enrolled during active disease.

The chain uses TRBV6-5 and TRBJ2-1; TRBD2 agrees at 14 bases. From germline, CDR1 is MNHEY and CDR2 SVGAGI. The ends lost 5 bases at V and 6 bases at J; junction bases unmatched: 3. The CDR3 loop spans 15 amino acids. This chain's CDR3 is CASSPGTSGGNEQFF. For the CDR3, the DNA is TGTGCCAGCAGTCCCGGGACTAGCGGGGGCAATGAGCAGTTCTTC.

A single count supports this clone. This chain uses TRBV25-1 with TRBJ1-3; D ambiguous. Deletions cut 3 bases from V and 0 bases from J, with 12 bases between. In germline, CDR1 is MGHDK, CDR2 SYGVNS. The CDR3 has 16 residues. The CDR3 region is CASSDASRLSGNTIYF. The DNA for the CDR3 is TGTGCCAGCAGTGACGCATCCAGGCTCTCTGGAAACACCATATATTTT.

The V and J genes are TRBV9 and TRBJ2-5, with 10 bases lining up with TRBD2. Trimming cost V 4 bases and J 2 bases; bases outside gene matches: 2. The germline gives CDR1 SGDLS, CDR2 YYNGEE. The CDR3 contains 14 residues. The CDR3 region has the DNA TGTGCCAGCAGCCAAGCGGGGGGGCAAGAGACCCAGTACTTC. It yields the protein CASSQAGGQETQYF.

This chain links TRBV5-1 with TRBJ2-5; the match to TRBD2 covers 11 bases. The CDR3 extends over 16 amino acids. Germline CDR1 reads SGHRS; CDR2 reads YFSETQ. With 4 bases clipped from V and 0 bases from J, the junction kept 5 bases outside the gene matches. The CDR3 spells CASSTGLAGDQETQYF. CDR3 in DNA: TGCGCCAGCAGCACAGGACTAGCGGGCGACCAAGAGACCCAGTACTTC.

The genes are TRBV12-3 or TRBV12-4 and TRBJ1-6; D unclear. Trimming removed 9 bases from V and 9 bases from J, with 9 bases in between. This CDR3 is built from 11 residues. CDR3 amino acids: CARRSGSPLHF. The CDR3 bases are TGTGCCAGAAGAAGCGGTTCACCCCTCCACTTT.

This clone came up once. The genes are TRBV5-4 and TRBJ1-2; perhaps TRBD1 as D (6 bases). Germline V gene sequence: CDR1 SGHNT, CDR2 YYREEE (reference sequence). There are 13 residues in the CDR3. Between the trimmed V and J ends, which lost 0 bases and 6 bases, there was a span of 9 bases. This CDR3 reads CASSLVGDNGYTF. CDR3 nucleotide sequence: TGTGCCAGCAGCTTGGTCGGGGACAATGGCTACACCTTC.

The chain recombines TRBV7-2 with TRBJ1-6; TRBD1 matches at 7 bases. CDR1 is SGHTA, CDR2 FQGNSA, per germline. This CDR3 contains 18 residues. Germline trimming cut 1 base from V and 0 bases from J; bases unmatched to any gene: 6. For the CDR3, the DNA is TGTGCCAGCAGCTTAGGGCCCAGGGGGAGCTCCTATAATTCACCCCTCCACTTT. Protein sequence: CASSLGPRGSSYNSPLHF.

V is TRBV20-1 and J is TRBJ1-1; no reliable D call. This CDR3 is built from 11 residues. The V end lost 0 bases, the J end lost 4 bases, and 3 bases lay between the germline ends. CDR1 and CDR2 from the germline V gene are DFQATT and SNEGSKA (reference sequence). CDR3 loop: CSARELTEAFF. Here the CDR3 DNA reads TGCAGTGCTAGAGAACTCACTGAAGCTTTCTTT.

V is TRBV9 and J is TRBJ1-3; 7 positions agree with TRBD1. With 4 bases clipped from V and 4 bases from J, the junction kept 5 bases outside the gene matches. The CDR3 is 14 amino acids. Germline lookup yields CDR1 SGDLS and CDR2 YYNGEE. CDR3 in amino acids: CASSLGTAGNTIYF. The CDR3 DNA sequence: TGTGCCAGCAGCCTCGGGACAGCCGGAAACACCATATATTTT.